The rows below give T cell receptor beta chains drawn from one sample of a study of T cell repertoires in cytomegalovirus infection. Antigens for these TCRs are unknown. TCRdb called the reads again in MiXCR, with one record for every CDR3 protein. The profile shows about 51,000 distinct CDR3 sequences, about 18% of them singletons. The sequenced sample was CD8+ T cells from cultured PBMCs, obtained from culture after CMV antigen stimulation. These receptors were taken from a human donor in good health (CMV status not recorded). Some clones in this sample may be carry-over from other donors' samples. CDR3s include the opening cysteine and the closing phenylalanine or tryptophan. D genes are given only for firm matches. Clone sizes are given selectively: once, few, many, or a class where the clone is expanded.

D	size	V	length	J	DNA	CDR3
TRBD1	-	TRBV4-3	14	TRBJ2-6	TGCGCCAGCAGCCGACAGGGTGGGGCCAACGTCCTGACTTTC	CASSRQGGANVLTF
TRBD1	-	TRBV6-6	14	TRBJ1-5	TGTGCCAGCAGGTGGGGACAGCTCAATCAGCCCCAGCATTTT	CASRWGQLNQPQHF
-	many	TRBV4-3	15	TRBJ2-7	TGCGCCAGCAGCCACTTCCACGAACTATCCTACGAGCAGTACTTC	CASSHFHELSYEQYF
-	medium-sized	TRBV11-2	15	TRBJ2-1	TGTGCCAGCAGCTTAGATCGGACCAGGGCTCATGAGCAGTTCTTC	CASSLDRTRAHEQFF
-	few	TRBV6-1	12	TRBJ1-2	TGTGCCAGCAGTTACAGGACCGGGGGCTACACCTTC	CASSYRTGGYTF
-	many	TRBV7-9	18	TRBJ1-3	TGTGCCAGCAGCTTATCATCTGACCCGCTTGGCTCTGGAAACACCATATATTTT	CASSLSSDPLGSGNTIYF
-	few	TRBV5-5	15	TRBJ2-7	TGTGCCAGCAGCTCGCCAAACATGAACTCCTACGAGCAGTACTTC	CASSSPNMNSYEQYF
-	-	TRBV4-3	15	TRBJ2-1	TGCGCCAGCAGCCAAGAGGCAAGCTCCTACAATGAGCAGTTCTTC	CASSQEASSYNEQFF
-	few	TRBV12-3/TRBV12-4	13	TRBJ1-1	TGTGCCAGCAGTTTTAAAGGAGCAGATGAAGCTTTCTTT	CASSFKGADEAFF
-	-	TRBV20-1	18	TRBJ2-7	TGCAGTCAGCGCGGGCCCCTGGGCAGGACTCGAACCACCTACGAGCAGTACTTC	CSQRGPLGRTRTTYEQYF
-	few	TRBV7-9	16	TRBJ1-1	TGTGCCAGCAGCTTCCCCATGGGGACTCTGGGGACTGAAGCTTTCTTT	CASSFPMGTLGTEAFF
-	-	TRBV6-5	15	TRBJ2-5	TGTGCCAGCAGACCTCGGGACCGAATTCAAGAGACCCAGTACTTC	CASRPRDRIQETQYF
-	few	TRBV20-1	13	TRBJ2-7	TGCAGTGCTAGGTCCTCTAATTCCTACGAGCAGTACTTC	CSARSSNSYEQYF
-	-	TRBV7-2	13	TRBJ2-7	TGTGCCAGCAGCTTAGCTAGGACCCGCGAGCAGTACTTC	CASSLARTREQYF
-	-	TRBV7-2	13	TRBJ1-1	TGTGCCAGCAGCCCTGCGGGGGGGGCTGAAGCTTTCTTT	CASSPAGGAEAFF
TRBD1	few	TRBV4-1	16	TRBJ1-5	TGCGCCAGCAGCCAAGATGGGACAGGCGGTTATCAGCCCCAGCATTTT	CASSQDGTGGYQPQHF
TRBD1	few	TRBV12-3/TRBV12-4	16	TRBJ1-5	TGTGCCAGCAGTTTAGTAATGACAGGGAGCCATCAGCCCCAGCATTTT	CASSLVMTGSHQPQHF
TRBD1	-	TRBV28	14	TRBJ1-5	TGTGCCAGCAGTTTCACCGACAGGGCTCAGCCCCAGCATTTT	CASSFTDRAQPQHF
TRBD1	-	TRBV28	15	TRBJ2-1	TGTGCCAGCAGGGCATGGACAGGGGCTGGGAATGAGCAGTTCTTC	CASRAWTGAGNEQFF
-	few	TRBV7-9	14	TRBJ1-4	TGTGCCAGCAGCGGGGCCCCAACTAATGAAAAACTGTTTTTT	CASSGAPTNEKLFF
-	-	TRBV4-1	15	TRBJ2-2	TGCGCCAGCAGCCAAGCCGGACGGAACACCGGGGAGCTGTTTTTT	CASSQAGRNTGELFF
-	-	TRBV7-6	15	TRBJ2-1	TGTGCCAGCAGCTTAGCCCCTCCGACGGGGAATGAGCAGTTCTTC	CASSLAPPTGNEQFF
-	many	TRBV11-2	15	TRBJ2-3	TGTGCCAGCAGCTTAGGACCAAGAAGCACAGATACGCAGTATTTT	CASSLGPRSTDTQYF
TRBD2	few	TRBV7-8	15	TRBJ2-7	TGTGCCAGCAGCTCAGGTACTAGCGGAGATTACGAGCAGTACTTC	CASSSGTSGDYEQYF
-	-	TRBV7-2	13	TRBJ2-7	TGTGCCAGCAGCTTAGGTATCGCCTACGAGCAGTACTTC	CASSLGIAYEQYF
TRBD1	-	TRBV12-3/TRBV12-4	15	TRBJ1-2	TGTGCCAGCAGCCCGACGGGACAGCATAACTATGGCTACACCTTC	CASSPTGQHNYGYTF
-	-	TRBV29-1	14	TRBJ1-1	TGCAGCGTTGCGGGGGACCACGGGAACACTGAAGCTTTCTTT	CSVAGDHGNTEAFF
TRBD1	-	TRBV6-5	16	TRBJ2-1	TGTGCCAGCAGTTACTCGGGACAGGGTTCAGGCAATGAGCAGTTCTTC	CASSYSGQGSGNEQFF
-	-	TRBV19	13	TRBJ1-1	TGTGCCAGTACCCCTGGGGGGCAGGCTGAAGCTTTCTTT	CASTPGGQAEAFF
TRBD1	-	TRBV11-3	15	TRBJ2-1	TGTGCCAGCAGCTCCACCACCGACAGGGGAAATGAGCAGTTCTTC	CASSSTTDRGNEQFF
-	few	TRBV6-8	13	TRBJ1-2	TGTGCCAGCAGTTACGGTCTATTATATGGCTACACCTTC	CASSYGLLYGYTF
-	-	TRBV7-9	14	TRBJ1-1	TGTGCCAGCAGCTTAGCCGAGGCGCGGAACGAAGCTTTCTTT	CASSLAEARNEAFF
-	-	TRBV5-4	14	TRBJ1-1	TGTGCCAGCAGGCTTAGTCCCGGCTCGGGTGAAGCTTTCTTT	CASRLSPGSGEAFF
-	few	TRBV27	11	TRBJ1-1	TGTGCCAGCAGTACCGGGTATGAAGCTTTCTTT	CASSTGYEAFF
TRBD2	-	TRBV7-2	15	TRBJ2-7	TGTGCCAGCAGCGGTTATAGCGGGGGGGTAAACGAGCAGTACTTC	CASSGYSGGVNEQYF
-	-	TRBV6-1	13	TRBJ1-5	TGTGCCAGCAGTGACAGGGGCGGGCAGCCCCAGCATTTT	CASSDRGGQPQHF
-	few	TRBV27	12	TRBJ2-1	TGTGCCAGCGGGGTCGGCTACAATGAGCAGTTCTTC	CASGVGYNEQFF
-	few	TRBV7-2	13	TRBJ1-1	TGTGCCAGCAGCTTAAATGGGCACACTGAAGCTTTCTTT	CASSLNGHTEAFF
TRBD2	once	TRBV6-2/TRBV6-3	18	TRBJ2-3	TGTGCCAGCAGCCCCCGGAGCGGAGCGGGGCTTTCCCCAGATACGCAGTATTTT	CASSPRSGAGLSPDTQYF
-	-	TRBV5-6	13	TRBJ1-5	TGTGCCAGCGGCACCCAGGGGAATCAGCCCCAGCATTTT	CASGTQGNQPQHF
TRBD2	few	TRBV4-1	19	TRBJ2-1	TGCGCCAGCAGCCAAGAAAGAATTAGCGGGGAGAAGCCCTACAATGAGCAGTTCTTC	CASSQERISGEKPYNEQFF